Reported below is one T cell receptor beta chain. What it recognizes is unknown. This beta chain is an off-target read within a library intended for alpha chains, so its frequency means little. This sample is drawn from a study of spatial heterogeneity in lung cancer. Study-wide context: The study consistently detected more beta-chain than alpha-chain sequences. Matched bulk RNA-seq yielded a T cell transcriptional module score. Counts of TCR transcripts in tumor regions correlated strongly with that score.

Findings of the study overall: Counts that tracked tumor mutation counts were those of expanded intratumoral alpha and beta TCRs.

Time point indicated: sample taken at primary tumor resection. Patients with untreated early-stage non-small cell lung cancer, numbering approximately 70, were the donors. V shed 1 base, J shed 4 bases, and the junction held 5 bases outside the gene matches. The V gene's germline CDR1 is GTSNPN and CDR2 SVGIG (reference sequence). The CDR3 runs 14 residues. TCR cDNA molecules each carried a unique molecular identifier. TCRdb redid the calling of the 5' RACE reads with MiXCR, one entry per CDR3 protein. The sample consists of thousands of distinct CDR3 sequences, 5% to 7.5% of them appearing once. This rearrangement joins TRBV30 to TRBJ2-5, with 8 bases lining up with TRBD2. The TCR sequence derives from a male donor with early-stage non-small cell lung cancer. This material consisted of lung tumor tissue, taken at surgery. CDR3 region: CAWSGSGKGETQYF. CDR3 coding DNA: TGTGCCTGGAGTGGTAGCGGGAAGGGAGAGACCCAGTACTTC.